The clone carrying this T cell receptor (beta chain) came up many times. Its antigen is not identified. This sample was taken from a study of T cell repertoires in cytomegalovirus infection. Findings and limits, study-wide: Pooled public TCR beta family frequency picked out CMV carriers with the relevant HLA. Dominating the ex vivo response were TCR beta clonotypes that were CMV-specific and HLA-C-restricted.

Using its own MiXCR run on the reads, TCRdb lists one record per CDR3 protein. The data hold about a million distinct CDR3 sequences, with roughly a third observed a single time. From germline, CDR1 is MNHNS and CDR2 SASEGT. J gave up 3 bases and V 5 bases, and 11 bases lay outside the gene matches. This CDR3 region has 16 residues. This chain connects TRBV6-1 to TRBJ2-7; 9 positions match TRBD1. The input for sequencing was cultured CD8+ T cells from PBMCs, taken from culture after CMV antigen stimulation. This sequence originates from a human donor in good health (CMV status not recorded). Some clones in this sample may be carry-over from other donors' samples. CDR3 amino acids: CASSPKTGGKLYEQYF. The CDR3 nucleotides are TGTGCCAGCAGTCCTAAGACAGGGGGAAAACTCTACGAGCAGTACTTC.